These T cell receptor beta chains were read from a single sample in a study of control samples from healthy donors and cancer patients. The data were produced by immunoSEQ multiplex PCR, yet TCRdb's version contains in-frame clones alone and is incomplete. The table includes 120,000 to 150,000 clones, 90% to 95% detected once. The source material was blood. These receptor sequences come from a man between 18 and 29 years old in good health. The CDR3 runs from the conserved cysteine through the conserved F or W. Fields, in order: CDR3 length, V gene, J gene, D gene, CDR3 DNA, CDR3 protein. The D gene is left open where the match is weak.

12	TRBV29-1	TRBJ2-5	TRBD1	TGCAGCGTTGAGACAGGGCTTGAGACCCAGTACTTC	CSVETGLETQYF
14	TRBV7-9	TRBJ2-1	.	TGTGCCAGCAGCTTGACTAGTTTAGGCAATGAGCAGTTCTTC	CASSLTSLGNEQFF
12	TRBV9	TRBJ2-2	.	TGTGCCAGCAGTACAAACACCGGGGAGCTGTTTTTT	CASSTNTGELFF
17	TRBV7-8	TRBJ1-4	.	TGTGCCAGCAGCTCGGGGATTTATAGGAGTGGTAATGAAAAACTGTTTTTT	CASSSGIYRSGNEKLFF
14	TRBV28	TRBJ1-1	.	TGTGCCAGCAGTTTTACCGCTATGAACACTGAAGCTTTCTTT	CASSFTAMNTEAFF
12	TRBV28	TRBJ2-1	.	TGTGCCATACGACAGGACTACAATGAGCAGTTCTTC	CAIRQDYNEQFF
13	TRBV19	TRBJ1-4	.	TGTGCCAGAGCCATCGCAACTAATGAAAAACTGTTTTTT	CARAIATNEKLFF
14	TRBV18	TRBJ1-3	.	TGTGCCAGCTCATTACTGGGAACTGGAAACACCATATATTTT	CASSLLGTGNTIYF
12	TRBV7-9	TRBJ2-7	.	TGTGCCAGCAATTCCCAGGGCTACGAGCAGTACTTC	CASNSQGYEQYF
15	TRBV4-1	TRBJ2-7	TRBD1	TGCGCCAGCAGCCAGAGTACGGGACAGCCCTACGAGCAGTACTTC	CASSQSTGQPYEQYF
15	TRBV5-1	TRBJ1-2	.	TGCGCCAGCAGCTTATCTGCGGACAGTCTCTATGGCTACACCTTC	CASSLSADSLYGYTF
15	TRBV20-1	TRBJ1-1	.	TGCAGTGCTAGTGGGGGGGGATGGATGAACACTGAAGCTTTCTTT	CSASGGGWMNTEAFF
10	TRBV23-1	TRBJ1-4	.	TGCGCCAGCAGCTATGAAAAACTGTTTTTT	CASSYEKLFF